This note documents a single T cell receptor (beta chain) sequence. This clone was picked up a small number of times. The antigen it recognizes is unknown. Base qualities are not recorded, but no much larger clone differs from it by a single base. The data were obtained in a study of cytomegalovirus exposure and HLA in healthy donors (TCRdb year 2017). With respect to the entire study: An earlier analysis of fewer than 750 of the donors reported 276 Gb of sequence data and around 120 million unique TCR beta sequences obtained from about 179 million T cells. Roughly 300 gigabases of sequencing data and tens of millions of unique TCR sequences were included in an early release covering about 700 HLA-typed donors. Among the roughly 370 genotyped donors, approximately 76% belonged to the genetic ancestry cluster associated with self-reported Caucasian donors. The study aimed to test whether signatures of past pathogen exposure could be identified by cataloging public T cell receptors. The study profiled the T cell repertoires of approximately 700 subjects by immunosequencing and related them to cytomegalovirus serostatus. Along with the approximately 700-subject first cohort, a separate validation cohort of 120 different subjects was used. High-throughput TCR immunosequencing, statistical association of individual TCRs with disease status, and machine learning were combined to predict cytomegalovirus infection status. A later analysis re-analyzed previously published TCR beta repertoires from hundreds of donors and added high-resolution HLA genotyping to study TCR occurrence patterns. The later analysis used no new phenotypic data to find candidate immune exposures, relying instead on TCR beta sequences and their occurrence across donors. To decide whether each TCR beta V gene segment behaved as functional or pseudogenic, an earlier analysis of 587 of the donors relied on high-throughput TCR beta sequencing. Alongside the repertoire data, information on donor age, sex, ethnicity and CMV serostatus was compiled. A later genetic analysis used genome-wide SNP genotypes for 398 of the 666 donors, treating that subset as a discovery cohort. All discovery cohort repertoires had been generated on a single sequencing platform. HLA typing included class I and class II loci at four-digit resolution. The number of donors typed differed by locus, with about 620-630 for A, B, C, DRB1 and DQB1, roughly 520 for DQA1, 600 to 610 for DPA1, and roughly 450 for DPB1. Because of strong linkage in the cohort, roughly five DR-DQ haplotypes were treated as single units for association and clustering. Among about 390 genotyped donors of the cohort, an average of around 240,000 unique TCR beta nucleotide sequences were sequenced per donor, around a sixth of them non-productive.

Library creation used the immunoSEQ multiplex PCR assay. The multiplex PCR relied on a mix of 60 forward primers for TCR Vbeta segments and 13 reverse primers for TCR Jbeta segments. The CDR3 region of rearranged TCR beta genes was amplified from genomic DNA by a multiplex PCR assay. The Illumina HiSeq System was used to sequence the amplified TCR beta libraries as 87-base-pair reads. The authors processed their data as follows. Across the 670 or so repertoires, a later analysis counted approximately 83 million unique TCR beta chains, 9.5 million to 12 million of which were shared by at least two donors. Raw reads were error-corrected and collapsed into unique sequences by a nearest-neighbor algorithm in which closely related sequences were merged to remove PCR and sequencing errors. To assign V, D and J gene segments, CDR3 sequences were aligned to IMGT reference sequences. For a sequence to be retained, a match of at least six nucleotides to both a V gene segment and a J gene segment was required. Rearrangements were called productive when the CDR3 lacked stop codons and stayed in frame with V and J; all others were non-productive. Following IMGT convention, CDR3 was defined as the stretch from the second conserved V-encoded cysteine to the conserved J-encoded phenylalanine. In an earlier analysis of approximately 500 of the donors, sequences lacking an unambiguous match to a single V gene segment were excluded. An earlier analysis of 587 of the donors called V segments functional above 56.7% productive rearrangements and segregating when the between-donor standard deviation exceeded 5%. A statistical classification framework was built to diagnose cytomegalovirus status from the catalog of TCR beta chain sequences. In a later analysis, V and J genes were assigned by comparing TCR nucleotide sequences against IMGT/GENE-DB human TR gene sequences. Using the TCRdist pipeline, a later analysis assigned CDR3 sequences along with most-parsimonious VDJ recombination scenarios. In a later analysis, each TCR beta chain was defined by its CDR3 amino acid sequence together with its V-gene family, and reads lacking a unique V-gene family were excluded. To address suspected cross-contamination and a sequencing artifact, a later analysis removed roughly 580 highly shared, low-generation-probability nucleotide sequences. A later analysis calculated a clonal expansion index for each public chain from normalized within-repertoire ranks of inferred template counts. Generation probabilities in a later analysis came from a VDJ recombination model fitted to out-of-frame rearrangements, and those results were checked against IGoR. A later analysis scored TCR-TCR, TCR-HLA and TCR-CMV co-occurrence with hypergeometric tests, applying a repertoire-size bias correction to TCR pairs. To estimate false discovery rates, a later analysis permuted the HLA or CMV assignments 20 times. In a later analysis, co-occurring TCRs were grouped with DBSCAN, and TCRdist sequence similarity was added when clustering was performed within HLA-allele-positive subsets. Repertoires with fewer than 30,000 or more than 120,000 public chains were left out of co-occurrence clustering, as were a handful of repertoires with anomalous nucleotide sharing. This immuneACCESS table, as held by TCRdb, lists in-frame sequences with V and J called but not all clones. Of the missing ones, under half trace to an unresolved V gene in checked studies; the others have no known cause. That table supplies the V and J calls and clone size; D and trimming were determined from the DNA. The sample profile shows about 140,000 clones; 75% of them were found once. The ten largest clones take up 11% of the sample.

V is cut by 5 bases and J by 5 bases, and the space between the germline ends is 12 bases. CDR1 and CDR2 (MNHNY, SVGAGI) derive from the germline V gene (reference sequence). The CDR3 measures 13 amino acids from cysteine to phenylalanine. Only the CDR3 region is kept as DNA, spanning 39 bases read in frame from base 1. General conclusions and limits of the study: According to the authors, the approach could potentially be generalized to other disease states and immunological phenotypes. For the cohort, immune exposure information was limited to CMV serostatus. The study gave a list of 150 to 200 TCR beta chains associated with cytomegalovirus. According to a later genetic analysis, donors in an Asian-associated ancestry cluster had fewer N-insertions in productive TCRs than the approximately 710-donor mean. Some IMGT-functional V segments, including TRBV6-2 and TRBV6-3, could not be distinguished by the 87-base-pair reads and were therefore excluded. In a later analysis, several top co-occurrence clusters were reported to appear linked to parvovirus B19, influenza, CMV and Epstein-Barr virus. A later genetic analysis associated a missense DCLRE1C variant with V-gene and J-gene trimming of TCR beta chains, and an independent cohort replicated the association. The sequencing pipeline was judged likely to have produced a cluster of highly shared sequence variants as a technical artifact. While some public TCRs were present in many individuals, most TCR sequences turned up only very rarely across donors. In a later analysis, the rate of TCR association differed among HLA loci, with DRB1 alleles having the most associated TCRs and HLA-C alleles having the fewest. A further reported finding was that TCR beta sequences accurately predicted the HLA-A and HLA-B alleles for most subjects in the first cohort. Most CMV-associated TCR beta chains appeared to be HLA-restricted in a later analysis, and the HLA associations seemed to be driven largely by CMV exposure. Compared with equally common non-associated chains, HLA-associated TCR beta chains in a later analysis were more clonally expanded and had lower generation probabilities. Linkage disequilibrium might explain the correlated functional status among segregating V segments, but an unknown experimental factor could not be excluded. A later analysis associated 15,000 or so TCR beta sequences with specific HLA alleles at a false discovery rate of 0.05. Because some donors lacked HLA typing at each locus, the association tests relied only on the typed subset. Only TCR beta chains were sequenced in this cohort, and the absence of alpha or paired-chain data limited detectable features. In an earlier analysis of 587 of the donors, most TCR beta V segments appeared in productive rearrangements about 87% or about 30% of the time, broadly matching IMGT annotations. Cytomegalovirus status was reported to be diagnosed by the classifier with high specificity and sensitivity in both the original and validation cohorts. Strong co-occurrence of HLA alleles, especially DR and DQ, made assigning TCR associations to individual alleles difficult. Sequencing depth was assumed to be roughly uniform across donors in the presence/absence analyses, though that assumption may not hold. Because counts were too low, around 17 rarely observed V segments, including chromosome 9 orphons, were left out of the earlier analysis of 500 to 750 of the donors. A few of the identified cytomegalovirus-associated TCR beta chains were confirmed in vitro to be specific for cytomegalovirus antigens.

The cohort consisted of 600 or so healthy bone marrow donors. Cohort members were all nominally healthy when sampled, although unrecorded immune exposures were likely present. The donor tested CMV seropositive and was one of the 289 seropositive cohort members. A peripheral blood sample was collected from each donor, and TCR beta sequencing was performed on peripheral blood mononuclear cells. Genomic DNA was extracted from the blood cell samples with the Qiagen DNeasy Blood Extraction Kit. Sequencing was done on a sample of PBMCs. This TCR was sampled from a man younger than 35 in good health and CMV-seropositive. The V and J genes are TRBV6-6 and TRBJ2-5; no D gene call is confident. The CDR3 is CASSTVERETQYF. The nucleotide sequence reads as follows: TGTGCCAGCAGTACCGTTGAGAGGGAGACCCAGTACTTC.